The rows below give T cell receptor beta chains drawn from one sample of a study of blood T cell repertoires in COVID-19. Using immunoSEQ multiplex PCR, the repertoire was profiled, and TCRdb retains in-frame clones only, with some absent. The table shows 300,000 to 450,000 clones, with roughly nine tenths occurring only once. Specimen: peripheral blood. These receptor sequences come from a woman aged 55-75 years with COVID-19, enrolled during active disease. CDR3s include the opening cysteine and the closing phenylalanine or tryptophan. Fields, in order: CDR3 length, clone size, D gene, J gene, V gene, CDR3 DNA, CDR3 protein. A D gene is named only where the DNA matches it firmly. The size field is filled for only some rows; it gives once, few, many or a size class.

>15|-|-|TRBJ2-7|TRBV10-3
TGTGCCATCAGGCGAGCGGAGGGAAGTTCCTACGAGCAGTACTTC
CAIRRAEGSSYEQYF
>15|-|-|TRBJ1-1|TRBV7-3
TGTGCCAGCAGCCCCCAAGGACAGTCAAACACTGAAGCTTTCTTT
CASSPQGQSNTEAFF
>15|-|TRBD2|TRBJ2-3|TRBV6-5
TGTGCCAGCGAAACCAAGCGGGGGGGCACAGATACGCAGTATTTT
CASETKRGGTDTQYF
>18|-|-|TRBJ1-1|TRBV29-1
TGCAGCGTTGATGGTCAGGGGAAGGAAGTACCGCACTTCACTGAAGCTTTCTTT
CSVDGQGKEVPHFTEAFF
>16|-|TRBD1|TRBJ1-6|TRBV4-1
TGCGCCAGCAGCCAAGATAAGCAGGGGGATAATTCACCCCTCCACTTT
CASSQDKQGDNSPLHF
>14|-|-|TRBJ1-1|TRBV6-5
TGTGCCAGCAGTTACTTGGGACAAAACACTGAAGCTTTCTTT
CASSYLGQNTEAFF
>15|-|TRBD1|TRBJ1-1|TRBV6-1
TGTGCCAGCAGTGACGTGACAGGGGGTAGGACTGAAGCTTTCTTT
CASSDVTGGRTEAFF
>14|-|-|TRBJ1-2|TRBV28
TGTGCCAGCAGTTTGGTGACTTGGTCCCAAGGCTACACCTTC
CASSLVTWSQGYTF
>15|-|-|TRBJ2-6|TRBV19
TGTGCCAGTAGTCCCCGGGTCTCTGGGGCCAACGTCCTGACTTTC
CASSPRVSGANVLTF
>15|-|TRBD1|TRBJ1-2|TRBV11-2
TGTGCCAGCACCCCTTCGGGACAGGGGGCGGGCGGCTACACCTTC
CASTPSGQGAGGYTF
>14|once|-|TRBJ1-2|TRBV14
TGTGCCAGCAGCCTAAGGTCGGGGGAGCATGGCTACACCTTC
CASSLRSGEHGYTF
>16|-|-|TRBJ2-2|TRBV11-3
TGTGCCAGCAGCCCCAGTTCGGGGGCGAACACCGGGGAGCTGTTTTTT
CASSPSSGANTGELFF
>13|-|-|TRBJ1-1|TRBV5-6
TGTGCCAGCAGTCGACAGGTGAACACTGAAGCTTTCTTT
CASSRQVNTEAFF
>13|-|TRBD1|TRBJ2-1|TRBV6-5
TGTGCCACCGAGGGGGCGACAGTGAATGAGCAGTTCTTC
CATEGATVNEQFF
>19|-|TRBD1|TRBJ1-2|TRBV18
TGTGCCAGCTCACCACAACCCCTGGGACAGGGGATGTGGGGGGGGAGCTACACCTTC
CASSPQPLGQGMWGGSYTF
>13|-|-|TRBJ2-7|TRBV5-1
TGCGCCAGCAGCCCGGAGGCAGCTTACGAGCAGTACTTC
CASSPEAAYEQYF
>15|-|TRBD1|TRBJ2-7|TRBV5-1
TGCGCCAGCAGCTGGACCGGGACAGGGCTTTACGAGCAGTACTTC
CASSWTGTGLYEQYF
>22|-|-|TRBJ2-2|TRBV16
TGTGCCAGCAGCCAATCAAAATCGAAGATTATGAACAGTCAAACTAACACCGGGGAGCTGTTTTTT
CASSQSKSKIMNSQTNTGELFF
>16|once|-|TRBJ1-3|TRBV7-9
TGTGCCAGCAGCTTAACGCAGATCAACTCTGGAAACACCATATATTTT
CASSLTQINSGNTIYF
>13|-|-|TRBJ1-6|TRBV25-1
TGTGCCAGCAGTGCAAGGGGTAATTCACCCCTCCACTTT
CASSARGNSPLHF
>15|few|-|TRBJ1-5|TRBV27
TGTGCCAGCAGTTTCGCGGGAGCTCGCAATCAGCCCCAGCATTTT
CASSFAGARNQPQHF
>14|few|TRBD1|TRBJ1-2|TRBV5-1
TGCGCCAGCACTCCTCTAGGACAGGGGTGGGGCTACACCTTC
CASTPLGQGWGYTF
>13|once|-|TRBJ2-3|TRBV11-2
TGTGCCAGCAGCTGGCCAGGGGGGAATACGCAGTATTTT
CASSWPGGNTQYF
>16|few|-|TRBJ1-3|TRBV5-5
TGTGCCAGCAGCTTGCCCGGGGATGTCTCTGGAAACACCATATATTTT
CASSLPGDVSGNTIYF
>13|few|-|TRBJ2-7|TRBV30
TGTGCCTGGAGTGTACTCGGGGGAGGCGAGCAGTACTTC
CAWSVLGGGEQYF
>16|-|TRBD2|TRBJ2-2|TRBV7-2
TGTGCCAGCAGCTTAGTTGGCGGGGGGGCCACCGGGGAGCTGTTTTTT
CASSLVGGGATGELFF
>15|-|-|TRBJ1-1|TRBV3-1/TRBV3-2
TGTGCCAGCAGCCAAGGGGCCATAAGGAACACTGAAGCTTTCTTT
CASSQGAIRNTEAFF
>12|-|-|TRBJ1-5|TRBV2
TGTGCCAGCAGCCTCGAGCGGTTGCCCCAGCATTTT
CASSLERLPQHF
>16|-|TRBD1|TRBJ1-4|TRBV19
TGTGCCAGTAGAGATGTTGGGACAGTCTATAATGAAAAACTGTTTTTT
CASRDVGTVYNEKLFF
>16|-|TRBD1|TRBJ1-6|TRBV6-1
TGTGCCAGCAGTGCCCATGGACAGGGTAATAATTCACCCCTCCACTTT
CASSAHGQGNNSPLHF
>15|-|-|TRBJ1-1|TRBV9
TGTGCCAGCAGCGCCCACCAATCAGGCTTCACTGAAGCTTTCTTT
CASSAHQSGFTEAFF
>14|once|-|TRBJ1-1|TRBV5-1
TGCGCCAGCAGCTCGGAGGGCCGGGGCACTGAAGCTTTCTTT
CASSSEGRGTEAFF
>13|-|-|TRBJ2-2|TRBV12-3/TRBV12-4
TGTGCCAGCAGTTCCTCGAACACCGGGGAGCTGTTTTTT
CASSSSNTGELFF
>14|-|-|TRBJ2-7|TRBV7-2
TGTGCCAGCAGCCCACAGGGTCTCCCCTACGAGCAGTACTTC
CASSPQGLPYEQYF